This TCR beta chain was sequenced for a study of cytomegalovirus exposure and HLA in healthy donors. Study-wide context: The 120 validation repertoires used the same platform as the 600 to 750 first-cohort repertoires (as reported by a later analysis).

Repertoires were generated with immunoSEQ multiplex PCR, while TCRdb's copy carries only in-frame clones and drops some. The sample lists roughly 100,000 clones, 86% seen once, with 4% to 4.5% in the top ten. The CDR3 extends over 13 amino acids. Losses at the gene ends were 5 bases for V and 1 base for J; bases not matched to a gene: 1. CDR1 is MNHNS, CDR2 SASEGT, per germline. The chain has TRBV6-1 and TRBJ1-1, with 7 bases aligning to TRBD1. What was sequenced was PBMCs. The receptor was derived from a woman aged 18-30 years in good health and CMV-seropositive. CDR3 residues: CASSTGENTEAFF. CDR3 bases: TGTGCCAGCAGTACAGGGGAGAACACTGAAGCTTTCTTT.